This TCR beta chain stems from a study of CD8 T cells in Susac syndrome. Random hexamers primed reverse transcription of about 0.5 to 1 ug RNA. TCRdb re-derived calls from the immunoSEQ multiplex PCR reads in MiXCR, one entry per CDR3 protein. This table holds around 100,000 distinct CDR3 sequences, roughly 96% found once. V was cut by 7 bases and J by 4 bases, with 13 bases left in between. The CDR3 contains 12 residues. CDR1 is SQVTM, CDR2 ANQGSEA, per germline. The chain carries TRBV29-1 and TRBJ2-5, with D tentatively TRBD2 (5 bases). This TCR was recovered from a human donor with Susac syndrome. Source material: CD8+ T cells from PBMCs. The CDR3 region is CSAISEGETQYF. The CDR3, as DNA: TGCAGCGCTATAAGTGAGGGAGAGACCCAGTACTTC.